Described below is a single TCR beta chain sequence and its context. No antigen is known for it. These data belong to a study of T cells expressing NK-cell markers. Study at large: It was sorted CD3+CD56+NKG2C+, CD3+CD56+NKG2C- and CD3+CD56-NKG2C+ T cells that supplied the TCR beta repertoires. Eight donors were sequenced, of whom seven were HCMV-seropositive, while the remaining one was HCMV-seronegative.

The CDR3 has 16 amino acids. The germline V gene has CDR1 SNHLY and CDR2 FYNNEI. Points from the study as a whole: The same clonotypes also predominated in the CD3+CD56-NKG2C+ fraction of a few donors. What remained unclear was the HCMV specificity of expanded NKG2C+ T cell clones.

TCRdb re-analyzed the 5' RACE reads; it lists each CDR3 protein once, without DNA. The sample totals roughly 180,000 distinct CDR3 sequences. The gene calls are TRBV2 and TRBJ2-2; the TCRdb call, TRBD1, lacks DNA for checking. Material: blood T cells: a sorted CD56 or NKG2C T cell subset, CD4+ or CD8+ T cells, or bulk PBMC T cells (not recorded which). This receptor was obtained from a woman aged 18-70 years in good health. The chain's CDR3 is CASSELGRGASGELFF.